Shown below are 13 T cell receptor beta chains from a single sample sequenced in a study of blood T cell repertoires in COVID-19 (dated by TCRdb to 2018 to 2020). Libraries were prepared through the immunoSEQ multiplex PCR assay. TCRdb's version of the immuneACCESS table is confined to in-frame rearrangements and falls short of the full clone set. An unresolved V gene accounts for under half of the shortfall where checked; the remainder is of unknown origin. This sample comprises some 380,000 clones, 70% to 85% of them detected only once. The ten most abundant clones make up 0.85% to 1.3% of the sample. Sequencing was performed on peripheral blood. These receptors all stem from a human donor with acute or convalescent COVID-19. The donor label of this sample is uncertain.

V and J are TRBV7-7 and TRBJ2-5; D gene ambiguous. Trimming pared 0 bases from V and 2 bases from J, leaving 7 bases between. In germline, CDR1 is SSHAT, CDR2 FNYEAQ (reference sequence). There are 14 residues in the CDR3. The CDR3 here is CASSLAGDQETQYF. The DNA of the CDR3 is TGTGCCAGCAGCTTAGCCGGAGATCAAGAGACCCAGTACTTC.

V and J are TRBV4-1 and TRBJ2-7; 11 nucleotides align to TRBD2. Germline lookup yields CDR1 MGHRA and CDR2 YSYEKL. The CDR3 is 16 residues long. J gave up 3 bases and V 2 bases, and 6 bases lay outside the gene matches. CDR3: CASSQTGTSGNYEQYF. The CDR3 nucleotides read TGCGCCAGCAGCCAAACCGGGACTAGCGGAAACTACGAGCAGTACTTC.

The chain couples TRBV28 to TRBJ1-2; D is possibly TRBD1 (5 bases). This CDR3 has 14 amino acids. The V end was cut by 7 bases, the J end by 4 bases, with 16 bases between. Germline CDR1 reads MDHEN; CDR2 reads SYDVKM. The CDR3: CASITRGTFYGYTF. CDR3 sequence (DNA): TGTGCCAGCATTACGCGTGGGACTTTCTATGGCTACACCTTC.

The CDR3 loop reads CARSPEALTGGIWYTEAFF. The CDR3 nucleotides read TGTGCCAGAAGCCCTGAGGCCCTGACAGGGGGAATATGGTACACTGAAGCTTTCTTT. This sequence joins TRBV5-3 and TRBJ1-1; 9 bases align to TRBD1. TRBV5-3 is identified as an open reading frame with a role that is uncertain. The CDR3 totals 19 residues. Germline trimming cut 4 bases from V and 3 bases from J; bases unmatched to any gene: 19.

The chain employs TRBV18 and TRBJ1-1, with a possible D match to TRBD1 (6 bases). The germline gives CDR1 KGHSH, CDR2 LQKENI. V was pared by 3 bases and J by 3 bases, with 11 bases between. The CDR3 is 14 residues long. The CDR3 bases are TGTGCCAGCTCACCGGGGCAGGGGTACACTGAAGCTTTCTTT. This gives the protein CASSPGQGYTEAFF.

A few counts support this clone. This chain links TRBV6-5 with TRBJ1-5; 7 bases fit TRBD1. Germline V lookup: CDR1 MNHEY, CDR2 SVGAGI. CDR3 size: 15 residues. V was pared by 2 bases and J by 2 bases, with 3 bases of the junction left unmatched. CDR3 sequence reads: CASSYNTGGNQPQHF. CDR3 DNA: TGTGCCAGCAGTTACAATACAGGGGGCAATCAGCCCCAGCATTTT.

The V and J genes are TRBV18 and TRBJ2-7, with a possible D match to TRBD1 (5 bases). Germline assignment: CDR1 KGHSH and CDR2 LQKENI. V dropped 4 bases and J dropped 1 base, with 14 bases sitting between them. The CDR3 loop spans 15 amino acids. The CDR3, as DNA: TGTGCCAGCTCACACCGACAGAAAACGTCCTACGAGCAGTACTTC. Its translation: CASSHRQKTSYEQYF.

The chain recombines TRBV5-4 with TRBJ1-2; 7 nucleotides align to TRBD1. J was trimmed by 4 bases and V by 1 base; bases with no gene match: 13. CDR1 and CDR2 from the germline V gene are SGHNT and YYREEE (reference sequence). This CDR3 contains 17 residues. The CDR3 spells CASSLSQGRGVGYGYTF. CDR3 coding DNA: TGTGCCAGCAGCTTGTCACAGGGGCGGGGTGTAGGCTATGGCTACACCTTC.

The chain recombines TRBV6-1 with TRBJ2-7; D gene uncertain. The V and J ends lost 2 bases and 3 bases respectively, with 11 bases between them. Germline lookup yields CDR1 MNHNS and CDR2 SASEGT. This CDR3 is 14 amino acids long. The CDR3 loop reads CASSERSGFYEQYF. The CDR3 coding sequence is TGTGCCAGCAGTGAACGGTCAGGATTCTACGAGCAGTACTTC.

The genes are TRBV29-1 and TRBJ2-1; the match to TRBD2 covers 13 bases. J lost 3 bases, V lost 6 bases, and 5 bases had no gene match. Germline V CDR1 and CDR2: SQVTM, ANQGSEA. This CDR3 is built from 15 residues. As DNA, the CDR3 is TGCAGCGTCAAGGGGACTAGCGGGATCTACAATGAGCAGTTCTTC. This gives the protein CSVKGTSGIYNEQFF.

Here the CDR3 reads CASSGQALTANYGYTF. The DNA of the CDR3 is TGTGCCAGTAGCGGACAGGCCCTGACAGCTAACTATGGCTACACCTTC. This sequence joins TRBV19 and TRBJ1-2, with 7 bases identical to TRBD1. Germline V CDR1 and CDR2: LNHDA, SQIVND (reference sequence). Trimming took 6 bases from V and 0 from J; bases not matched to a gene: 10. The CDR3 has 16 residues.

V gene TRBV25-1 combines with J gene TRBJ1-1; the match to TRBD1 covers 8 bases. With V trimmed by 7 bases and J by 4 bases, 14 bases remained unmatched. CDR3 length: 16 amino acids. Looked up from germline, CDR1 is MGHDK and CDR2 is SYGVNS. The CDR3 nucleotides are TGTGCCAGCAAGGGGTCAGGGGGCGGTCCGGTCACTGAAGCTTTCTTT. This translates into CASKGSGGGPVTEAFF. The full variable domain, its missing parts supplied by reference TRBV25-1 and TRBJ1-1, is EADIYQTPRYLVIGTGKKITLECSQTMGHDKMYWYQQDPGMELHLIHYSYGVNSTEKGDLSSESTVSRIRTEHFPLTLESARPSHTSQYLCASKGSGGGPVTEAFFGQGTRLTVV.

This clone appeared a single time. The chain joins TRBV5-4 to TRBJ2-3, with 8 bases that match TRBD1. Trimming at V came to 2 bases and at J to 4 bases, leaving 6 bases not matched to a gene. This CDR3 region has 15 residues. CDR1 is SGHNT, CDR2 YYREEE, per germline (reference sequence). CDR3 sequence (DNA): TGTGCCAGCAGCTTAACCAGGGGGCGTGCAGATACGCAGTATTTT. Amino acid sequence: CASSLTRGRADTQYF.